This record looks at one T cell receptor beta chain sequence and its context. This sample was included in a study of blood T cell repertoires in COVID-19. Whole-study context: Collection of acute and convalescent COVID-19 samples took place in the United States, Italy and Spain.

CDR3 length: 16 residues. The germline V gene has CDR1 SGHRS and CDR2 YFSETQ. V lost 7 bases and J lost 5; bases outside the gene matches: 17. Per the original data handling: Estimated nucleated cell counts came from reference gene primer amplification. The data were produced by immunoSEQ multiplex PCR, yet TCRdb's version contains in-frame clones alone and is incomplete. Clone size and V and J calls were adopted from that table, with D and trimming inferred from the DNA. The sample contains around 220,000 clones, around 80% of which appear only once. The sequence came from an elderly woman with COVID-19, enrolled during active disease. What was sequenced was peripheral blood. The rearrangement uses TRBV5-1 and TRBJ2-5; 7 nucleotides agree with TRBD2. The DNA of the CDR3 is TGCGCCAGCCAAGAAAAGGCGGCGGGAGCGAAGGAGACCCAGTACTTC. Residues: CASQEKAAGAKETQYF.